This T cell receptor beta chain is drawn from a study of blood T cell repertoires in COVID-19. About the study: The cDNA or gDNA used as material had been derived from T cells, B-cell-depleted T cells, or PBMCs.

Sequenced by immunoSEQ multiplex PCR; TCRdb stores in-frame clones only, minus some. The data show approximately 250,000 clones, roughly 86% seen once. Trimming at V came to 2 bases and at J to 9 bases, leaving 0 bases not matched to a gene. This CDR3 region has 14 residues. CDR1 and CDR2 (germline): SGDLS, YYNGEE. This chain uses TRBV9 with TRBJ2-1; 15 bases align to TRBD2. This receptor was obtained from a man in his forties with active or convalescent COVID-19. The sequencing input was peripheral blood. The CDR3 spells CASSVGLAGGEQFF. Written as DNA, the CDR3 is TGTGCCAGCAGCGTGGGACTAGCGGGAGGTGAGCAGTTCTTC.